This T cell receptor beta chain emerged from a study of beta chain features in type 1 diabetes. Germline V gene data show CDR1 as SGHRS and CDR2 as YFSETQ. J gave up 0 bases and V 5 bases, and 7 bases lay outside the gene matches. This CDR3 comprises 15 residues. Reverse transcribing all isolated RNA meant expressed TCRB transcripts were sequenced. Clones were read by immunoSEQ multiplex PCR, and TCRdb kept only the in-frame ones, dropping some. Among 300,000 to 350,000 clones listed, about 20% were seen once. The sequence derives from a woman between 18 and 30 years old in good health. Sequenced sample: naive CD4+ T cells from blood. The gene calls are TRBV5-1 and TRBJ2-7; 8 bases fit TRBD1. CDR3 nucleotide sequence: TGCGCCAGCAGTCCAGGGGGCGCGGACTCCTACGAGCAGTACTTC. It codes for CASSPGGADSYEQYF.